A single sample is the source of the 11 T cell receptor delta chains below, sequenced in a study of human gamma delta and Vdelta1 T cells. TCRdb reran clone calling via CATT on the PCR reads. The table shows approximately 1,500 delta-chain clones, with around 40% occurring only once. The sample consisted of Vdelta1 gamma-delta T cells from blood. These receptors were obtained from a human donor in good health.

This clone is large by share. The chain links TRDV1 to TRDJ3; no clear D gene. The CDR3 is 22 residues long. The V end was cut by 4 bases, the J end by 0 bases, with 25 bases between. Per the germline V gene, CDR1 is TSWWSYY and CDR2 is QGS. Written as DNA, the CDR3 is TGTGCTCTTGGGGGAAGCTACGAAAATGGAGGCATGAGCTCCTGGGACACCCGACAGATGTTTTTC. It yields the protein CALGGSYENGGMSSWDTRQMFF.

This clone rates as large. This CDR3 is also generated by other DNA sequences in the sample. The chain links TRDV2 to TRDJ1, with D perhaps matching TRDD3 (5 bases). CDR1 GEAIGNYY and CDR2 EKD come from the germline V gene. The V end was cut by 0 bases, the J end by 5 bases, with 21 bases between. CDR3 size: 17 residues. In nucleotides, the CDR3 is TGTGCCTGTGACACCTTTCTTTACGTCAAAATGGGGGATAAACTCATCTTT. The encoded protein is CACDTFLYVKMGDKLIF.

The rearrangement uses TRDV1 and TRDJ1; tentatively, D is TRDD3 (5 bases). The germline V gene has CDR1 TSWWSYY and CDR2 QGS. V was trimmed by 4 bases and J by 1 base, leaving 25 bases between them. This CDR3 spans 19 amino acids. Here the CDR3 reads CALGVRGLGDGVVTDKLIF. The CDR3 DNA sequence: TGTGCTCTTGGGGTCCGGGGGCTGGGCGACGGGGTAGTCACCGATAAACTCATCTTT.

Comments on this clone: Given a far larger clone just one base away, this is likely a sequencing read error. V and J are TRDV1 and TRDJ1; no reliable D call. The ends were cut back, 0 bases at V and 0 bases at J, with 14 bases in the middle. Germline CDR1 TSWWSYY, CDR2 QGS. CDR3 length equals 17 residues. DNA of the CDR3: TGTGCTCTTGGGGAACTAGCCCCTCCTGCGTACACCGATAAACTCATCTTT. Its translation: CALGELAPPAYTDKLIF.

As for this clone: A much larger clone differs by one base, so this may be a read error. Other DNA sequences in this sample translate to the same CDR3. The chain has TRDV1 and TRDJ1, with D maybe TRDD3 (6 bases). Germline loops: CDR1 TSWWSYY, CDR2 QGS. V lost 1 base and J lost 5, with 32 bases in between. CDR3 length equals 21 residues. The CDR3 DNA reads TGTGCTCTTGGGGAACGGAAGGTTCCATCACGGGTCATGGGGATGGGTGATAAACTCATCTTT. Its translation is CALGERKVPSRVMGMGDKLIF.

This clone is judged large. The chain has TRDV1 and TRDJ1; 11 positions agree with TRDD3. The junction had 28 bases not matched to a gene; V was cut back by 4 bases and J by 0 bases. The CDR3 consists of 24 residues. Germline CDR1 reads TSWWSYY; CDR2 reads QGS. The CDR3: CALGATLPDSVPLWGIPYTDKLIF. The CDR3 DNA reads TGTGCTCTTGGGGCGACCCTCCCTGACTCGGTTCCTCTCTGGGGGATACCCTACACCGATAAACTCATCTTT.

As to this clone: It differs at one base from a far larger clone, so likely a read error. Other DNA sequences in this specimen translate into the identical CDR3. J is TRDJ1 and V is TRDV1; 11 bases match TRDD3. The CDR3 extends over 21 amino acids. V dropped 0 bases and J dropped 2; count of bases not matched to a gene: 17. Germline assignment: CDR1 TSWWSYY and CDR2 QGS. CDR3 coding DNA: TGTGCTCTTGGGGAACTTTCTCCAGACCGTACTGGGGGATATCTGACCGATAAACTCATCTTT. Translated: CALGELSPDRTGGYLTDKLIF.

The chain links TRDV1 to TRDJ1; D gene ambiguous. Deletions cut 3 bases from V and 7 bases from J, with 18 bases between. The CDR3 spans 15 residues. Germline CDR1 is TSWWSYY and CDR2 is QGS. The CDR3 is CALGDTFPAGLKLIF. The CDR3 coding sequence is TGTGCTCTTGGGGATACTTTCCCCGCCGGCCTTAAACTCATCTTT.

To note about this clone: It may be a read error: a sequence one base away is much more abundant. V usage is TRDV1 and J usage is TRDJ1, with D tentatively TRDD3 (5 bases). Germline CDR1 TSWWSYY, CDR2 QGS. The CDR3 contains 23 residues. V was clipped by 0 bases and J by 7 bases, with 39 bases between them. The CDR3 here is CALGELETKTVIKRGGLQTKLIF. The CDR3 region has the DNA TGTGCTCTTGGGGAACTAGAGACTAAGACAGTCATTAAGAGGGGGGGGTTGCAAACTAAACTCATCTTT.

This clone is termed large. The V call is TRDV1, the J call TRDJ1; TRDD3 might be the D (5 bases). The CDR3 is 18 amino acids. Germline-derived CDR1 and CDR2 are TSWWSYY and QGS. The germline V and J ends were trimmed by 1 base and 3 bases, with 21 bases remaining between them. The CDR3 here is CALGEPAPRSGVADKLIF. As DNA, the CDR3 is TGTGCTCTTGGGGAACCGGCGCCCCGGTCGGGGGTGGCCGATAAACTCATCTTT.

The chain combines TRDV1 with TRDJ1; D perhaps matches TRDD3 (5 bases). V dropped 2 bases and J dropped 0 bases, with 19 bases sitting between them. The CDR3 has 18 residues. Germline V CDR1 and CDR2: TSWWSYY, QGS. For the CDR3, the DNA is TGTGCTCTTGGGGAAGGCATGGGCTCCCCTGGGTACACCGATAAACTCATCTTT. It yields the protein CALGEGMGSPGYTDKLIF.